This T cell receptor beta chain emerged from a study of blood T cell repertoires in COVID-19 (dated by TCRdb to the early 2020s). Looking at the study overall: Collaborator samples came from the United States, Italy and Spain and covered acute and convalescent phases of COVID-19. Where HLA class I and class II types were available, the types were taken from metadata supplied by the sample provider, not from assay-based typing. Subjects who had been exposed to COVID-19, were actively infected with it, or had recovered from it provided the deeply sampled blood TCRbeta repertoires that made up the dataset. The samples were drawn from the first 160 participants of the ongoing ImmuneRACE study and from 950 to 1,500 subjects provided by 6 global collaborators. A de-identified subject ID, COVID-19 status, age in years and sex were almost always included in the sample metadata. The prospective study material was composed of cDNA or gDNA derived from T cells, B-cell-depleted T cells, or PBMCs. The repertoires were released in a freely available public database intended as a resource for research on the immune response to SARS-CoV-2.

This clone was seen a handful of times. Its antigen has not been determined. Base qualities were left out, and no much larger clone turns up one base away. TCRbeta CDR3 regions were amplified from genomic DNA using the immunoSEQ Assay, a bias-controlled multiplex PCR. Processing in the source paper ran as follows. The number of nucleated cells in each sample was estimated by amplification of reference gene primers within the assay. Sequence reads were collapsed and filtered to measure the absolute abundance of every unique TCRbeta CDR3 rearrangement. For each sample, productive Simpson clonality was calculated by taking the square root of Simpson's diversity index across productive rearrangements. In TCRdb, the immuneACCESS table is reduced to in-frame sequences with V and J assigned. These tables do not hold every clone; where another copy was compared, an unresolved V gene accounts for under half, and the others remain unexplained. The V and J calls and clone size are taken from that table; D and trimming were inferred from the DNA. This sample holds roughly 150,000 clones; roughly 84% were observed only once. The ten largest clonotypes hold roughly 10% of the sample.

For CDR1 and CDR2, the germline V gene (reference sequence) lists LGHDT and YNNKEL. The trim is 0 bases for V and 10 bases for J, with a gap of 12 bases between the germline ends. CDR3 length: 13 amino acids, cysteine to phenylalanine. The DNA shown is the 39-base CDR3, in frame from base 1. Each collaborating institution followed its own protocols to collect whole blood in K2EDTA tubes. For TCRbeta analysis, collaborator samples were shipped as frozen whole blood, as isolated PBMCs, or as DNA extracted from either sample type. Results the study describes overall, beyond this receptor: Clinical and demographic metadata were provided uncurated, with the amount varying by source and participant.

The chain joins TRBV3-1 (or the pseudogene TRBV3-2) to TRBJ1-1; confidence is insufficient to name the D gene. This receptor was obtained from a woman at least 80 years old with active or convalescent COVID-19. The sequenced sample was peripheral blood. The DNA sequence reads TGTGCCAGCAGCCAAGATCGAGGCGGGGTAGCTTTCTTT. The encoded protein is CASSQDRGGVAFF.